This record concerns one TCR beta chain sequence. This clone's antigen is unknown. It has no much larger one-base neighbor in the sample; base qualities were not kept. Ends trimmed: V by 3 bases, J by 3 bases; bases unmatched to a gene: 6. The CDR3 sequence holds 15 residues, the cysteine and phenylalanine included. Solely the CDR3 DNA is kept, with 45 bases framed from the first base. CDR1 and CDR2, looked up from the germline V gene, are SGDLS and YYNGEE. The data stem from a study of blood T cell repertoires in COVID-19 (dated by TCRdb to 2018 to 2020). A note on the overall study: Samples covering the acute and convalescent phases of COVID-19 were provided by collaborators in the United States, Italy and Spain. The material from the prospective study consisted of cDNA or gDNA derived from T cells, B-cell-depleted T cells, or PBMCs. Subjects who had been exposed to COVID-19, were actively infected with it, or had recovered from it provided the deeply sampled blood TCRbeta repertoires that made up the dataset. A freely available public database, intended as a resource for researchers studying the immune response to SARS-CoV-2, is where the repertoires were released. The samples were drawn from two sources: the first 160 participants of the ongoing ImmuneRACE study, and some 1,300 subjects contributed by 6 global collaborators. The sample metadata nearly always contained a de-identified subject ID, COVID-19 status, age in years and sex. HLA class I and class II types, where available, came from metadata supplied by the sample provider rather than from assay-based typing. Broad study findings and their caveats: How much clinical and demographic metadata was included differed by source and by participant, and the metadata was provided uncurated.

Participants in the prospective study were aged roughly 18 to 90 years, lived in 20 to 25 United States geographic areas, and enrolled through a virtual design. To assign participants to cohorts, the prospective study relied on clinical history that participants themselves reported in a screening survey and a study questionnaire. Recovered participants in ImmuneRACE Cohort 3 were defined by two consecutive negative NP/OP PCR tests, clearance by a healthcare professional, or resolution of symptoms. In the prospective study, whole blood, serum and a nasopharyngeal or oropharyngeal swab were collected from each participant by mobile phlebotomists. Participants in the prospective study had the option to provide additional blood draws and questionnaires over a roughly two-month period. Before DNA extraction, blood samples from the prospective study were shipped at room temperature or frozen. The immunoSEQ Assay, a bias-controlled multiplex PCR, was used to amplify TCRbeta CDR3 regions from genomic DNA. The study's processing was this. The number of nucleated cells in each sample was estimated from the amplification of reference gene primers within the assay. To quantify the absolute abundance of each unique TCRbeta CDR3 rearrangement, sequence reads were collapsed and filtered. Productive Simpson clonality was computed per sample as the square root of Simpson's diversity index over productive rearrangements. The table was pulled from immuneACCESS by TCRdb, which kept in-frame rearrangements only. Such tables lose some clones; where checked, under half of the loss comes from unresolved V genes, and the rest has no known cause. The V and J calls and clone size were taken over from that table, and D and trimming were inferred from the DNA. For this sample there are about 300,000 clones; more than 75% appear just once. Of the sample, less than 4.5% falls within the top ten clones.

Sequenced input: PBMCs or T cells enriched from blood (not recorded which). The chain is made from TRBV9 and TRBJ1-5; 7 central bases correspond to TRBD1. The clonotype originates from a man aged 25-45 years who had recovered from COVID-19. The nucleotide sequence reads as follows: TGTGCCAGCAGCGCCGGGACAGCTAACAATCAGCCCCAGCATTTT. Translated, this is CASSAGTANNQPQHF.